The 24 T cell receptor beta chains below come from one sample, sequenced in a study of identical twins (dated by TCRdb to about 2016). Libraries were made using 5' RACE. TCRdb names Illumina HiSeq 2000 as the instrument used. TCRdb handled the public reads itself, with Q25 trimming in fastp and clone calling in MiXCR, and kept productive beta chains. Each entry is one CDR3 protein sequence, shown with its most common DNA and genes. For this sample the table gives under 1 million distinct CDR3 sequences, of which roughly an eighth were detected only once. Around 1.5% of the sample belongs to the ten largest clones. This sample was also put to use in a study of yellow fever vaccine responses in identical twins.

Material for sequencing was PBMCs. These receptors came from a woman under 30 in good health.

This clonotype was counted between two and nine times. This chain uses TRBV5-1 with TRBJ2-5; D may correspond to TRBD1 or TRBD2 (5 bases each). CDR3 size: 14 residues. Trimming took 3 bases from V and 5 from J, leaving 14 bases between them. The germline V gene has CDR1 SGHRS and CDR2 YFSETQ. The CDR3 is CASSSGTSTETQYF. In DNA, the CDR3 is TGCGCCAGCAGCTCGGGGACCTCCACGGAGACCCAGTACTTC.

Many counts were recorded for this clonotype. V gene TRBV12-3 or TRBV12-4 combines with J gene TRBJ1-1; D gene ambiguous. The CDR3 length is 15 residues. V lost 6 bases to trimming and J lost 2 bases, with 16 bases between them. The CDR3 reads CASRRSTRFNTEAFF. CDR3 DNA sequence: TGTGCCAGCAGAAGAAGTACACGGTTCAACACTGAAGCTTTCTTT.

V and J are TRBV28 and TRBJ2-1; 10 nucleotides align to TRBD2. V was pared by 4 bases and J by 12 bases, with 9 bases of the junction left unmatched. This CDR3 contains 14 residues. CDR1 and CDR2 (germline): MDHEN, SYDVKM. Written as DNA, the CDR3 is TGTGCCAGCAGTTCTCATCAGCGGGAGGGCCGGCAGTTCTTC. Protein product: CASSSHQREGRQFF.

The chain employs TRBV24-1 and TRBJ1-1, with D tentatively TRBD1 (6 bases). Germline V gene sequence: CDR1 KGHDR, CDR2 SFDVKD. The CDR3 consists of 12 residues. Trimming removed 10 bases from V and 4 bases from J, with 12 bases in between. The CDR3 loop reads CATQGLFTEAFF. The CDR3 DNA reads as TGTGCCACACAGGGATTATTCACTGAAGCTTTCTTT.

This clonotype was found a few times. The J gene is TRBJ1-2, the V gene TRBV5-6, with a tentative D call TRBD1 (5 bases). This CDR3 is built from 15 residues. Germline V CDR1 and CDR2: SGHDT, YYEEEE. V was clipped by 6 bases and J by 5 bases, with 20 bases between them. CDR3: CASTQLSAGKYGYTF. In DNA, the CDR3 is TGTGCCAGCACCCAATTGTCCGCAGGGAAGTATGGCTACACCTTC. Complete variable domain (other parts from reference TRBV5-6 and TRBJ1-2): DAGVTQSPTHLIKTRGQQVTLRCSPKSGHDTVSWYQQALGQGPQFIFQYYEEEERQRGNFPDRFSGHQFPNYSSELNVNALLLGDSALYLCASTQLSAGKYGYTFGSGTRLTVV.

This clonotype came up a few times. V and J are TRBV12-3 or TRBV12-4 and TRBJ1-4; possible D gene TRBD1, 5 bases. Between the trimmed V and J ends, which lost 3 bases and 1 base, there was a span of 15 bases. The CDR3 length is 17 residues. CDR3 protein: CASSFSRQIITNEKLFF. The CDR3, as DNA: TGTGCCAGCAGTTTTTCTAGACAGATCATAACTAATGAAAAACTGTTTTTT.

This chain uses TRBV28 with TRBJ2-5, with 9 bases lining up with TRBD2. V shed 8 bases and J 4 bases; nucleotides not matched to a gene: 20. The CDR3 sequence is 18 residues long. Germline V gene lookup returns CDR1 MDHEN and CDR2 SYDVKM. CDR3 sequence (DNA): TGTGCCAGCGTGCGGCGGCTTTTAAGCGGGAGGCCGGGAGAGACCCAGTACTTC. The encoded protein is CASVRRLLSGRPGETQYF.

This chain uses TRBV3-1 with TRBJ2-2, with D hard to call. The CDR3 covers 12 residues. The V and J ends lost 5 bases and 6 bases respectively, with 7 bases between them. Germline V CDR1 and CDR2: LGHDT, YNNKEL (reference sequence). The CDR3 reads CASSKLSGELFF. CDR3 coding DNA: TGTGCCAGCAGCAAATTGTCCGGGGAGCTGTTTTTT.

The chain recombines TRBV12-3 or TRBV12-4 with TRBJ2-7, with D uncertain. The CDR3 spans 15 residues. Trimming cost V 3 bases and J 0 bases, with 12 bases left between them. This chain's CDR3 is CASSFGPVSSYEQYF. CDR3 nucleotide sequence: TGTGCCAGCAGTTTTGGTCCAGTCAGCTCCTACGAGCAGTACTTC.

This clonotype was found a few times. The chain uses TRBV7-9 and TRBJ2-1, with D perhaps matching TRBD2 (6 bases). The CDR3 has 13 amino acids. Germline CDR1 and CDR2: SEHNR and FQNEAQ (reference sequence). V dropped 2 bases and J dropped 8 bases, with 10 bases sitting between them. CDR3 amino acids: CASSLTWGDEQFF. The CDR3 DNA sequence: TGTGCCAGCAGCTTAACTTGGGGGGATGAGCAGTTCTTC.

The genes are TRBV12-3 or TRBV12-4 and TRBJ2-5; 9 bases are a match to TRBD1. This CDR3 region has 14 residues. The ends lost 5 bases at V and 5 bases at J; junction bases unmatched: 6. The CDR3 region has the DNA TGTGCCAGCAGTCCTACAGGGGGCCACGAGACCCAGTACTTC. Encoded protein: CASSPTGGHETQYF.

This clonotype was seen a few times. This chain joins TRBV28 and TRBJ1-5; weak D call: TRBD1 (6 bases). Germline V lookup: CDR1 MDHEN, CDR2 SYDVKM. V was pared by 3 bases and J by 0 bases, with 12 bases between. This CDR3 has 16 residues. The CDR3 coding sequence is TGTGCCAGCAGTTTCCCCGGACAGTATAGCAATCAGCCCCAGCATTTT. Protein: CASSFPGQYSNQPQHF. The entire variable domain, with the rest obtained from reference TRBV28 and TRBJ1-5, is as follows: DVKVTQSSRYLVKRTGEKVFLECVQDMDHENMFWYRQDPGLGLRLIYFSYDVKMKEKGDIPEGYSVSREKKERFSLILESASTNQTSMYLCASSFPGQYSNQPQHFGDGTRLSIL.

The chain has TRBV12-3 or TRBV12-4 and TRBJ2-1; TRBD2 aligns across 8 bases. The J segment lost 10 bases and the V segment lost 3 bases, leaving 2 bases of the junction unmatched. CDR3 size: 12 residues. Here the CDR3 reads CASSLTSVEQFF. In nucleotides, the CDR3 is TGTGCCAGCAGTTTGACTAGCGTGGAGCAGTTCTTC.

This clonotype has a count of ten or more. V usage is TRBV25-1 and J usage is TRBJ2-7, with no clear D. V gave up 2 bases and J gave up 1 base, with 9 bases separating them. The CDR3 contains 14 residues. Germline CDR1 reads MGHDK; CDR2 reads SYGVNS. The CDR3 is CASSEMRASYEQYF. CDR3 nucleotides: TGTGCCAGCAGTGAAATGAGAGCATCCTACGAGCAGTACTTC.

This chain joins TRBV3-1 and TRBJ2-1; 11 bases align to TRBD2. CDR1 and CDR2 from the germline V gene are LGHDT and YNNKEL (reference sequence). Unmatched junction bases numbered 6, after V lost 4 bases and J lost 7 bases. This CDR3 region has 15 residues. CDR3 protein: CASSLARTSGNEQFF. CDR3 DNA: TGTGCCAGCAGCCTGGCTAGGACTAGCGGGAATGAGCAGTTCTTC.

The V and J genes are TRBV7-2 and TRBJ2-1; the match to TRBD2 covers 8 bases. The length of the CDR3 is 18 residues. Germline V gene lookup returns CDR1 SGHTA and CDR2 FQGNSA. V was clipped by 5 bases and J by 3 bases; unmatched bases: 15. Here the CDR3 reads CASSAIQKAGANYNEQFF. The CDR3 bases are TGTGCCAGCAGCGCCATTCAAAAAGCGGGGGCCAACTACAATGAGCAGTTCTTC.

V usage is TRBV5-1 and J usage is TRBJ2-2; D may be TRBD1 (5 bases). Trimming took 4 bases from V and 4 from J, leaving 20 bases between them. Germline CDR1 SGHRS, CDR2 YFSETQ. The CDR3 spans 17 residues. The CDR3 here is CASSPSRVIGRTGELFF. The CDR3 DNA reads TGCGCCAGCAGCCCGAGCAGGGTTATCGGTCGCACCGGGGAGCTGTTTTTT.

This clonotype appeared many times. The chain uses TRBV29-1 and TRBJ1-1; 9 bases match TRBD1. Germline CDR1 SQVTM, CDR2 ANQGSEA. V gave up 2 bases and J gave up 5 bases; unmatched junction bases: 9. The CDR3 has 15 amino acids. The CDR3 is CSVELTGQGWTEAFF. The CDR3 DNA sequence: TGCAGCGTTGAACTTACTGGACAGGGGTGGACTGAAGCTTTCTTT. The complete variable domain, with remaining parts taken from reference TRBV29-1 and TRBJ1-1, reads SAVISQKPSRDICQRGTSLTIQCQVDSQVTMMFWYRQQPGQSLTLIATANQGSEATYESGFVIDKFPISRPNLTFSTLTVSNMSPEDSSIYLCSVELTGQGWTEAFFGQGTRLTVV.

Note on this clonotype: A read error may explain this, as a much larger clone is one base away. This sequence joins TRBV3-1 and TRBJ2-1; D is perhaps TRBD2 (6 bases). CDR1 and CDR2 (germline): LGHDT, YNNKEL (reference sequence). The CDR3 is 14 amino acids. The ends were cut back, 4 bases at V and 12 bases at J, with 19 bases in the middle. CDR3 sequence (DNA): TGTGCCAGCAGCCCCGGGAGAGGGCGGACTCGGCAGTTCTTC. Translating gives CASSPGRGRTRQFF.

This clonotype was found many times. This rearrangement joins TRBV5-1 to TRBJ1-6, with no clear D. This CDR3 region has 16 residues. The germline CDR1 and CDR2 sequences are SGHRS and YFSETQ. Trimming shortened V by 4 bases and J by 0 bases, and 11 bases separated the two germline ends. The CDR3 sequence is CASSAGGSSYNSPLHF. The CDR3 DNA follows: TGCGCCAGCAGCGCTGGAGGCAGCTCCTATAATTCACCCCTCCACTTT.

The V gene is TRBV4-1, the J gene TRBJ1-3, with unresolved D. From germline, CDR1 is MGHRA and CDR2 YSYEKL. CDR3 length equals 17 residues. V lost 0 bases, J lost 0 bases, and 12 bases lay in between. CDR3 amino acids: CASSQDRWGYSGNTIYF. The DNA for the CDR3 is TGCGCCAGCAGCCAAGATCGGTGGGGATACTCTGGAAACACCATATATTTT.

This clonotype was seen a few times. The chain combines TRBV4-2 with TRBJ2-1, with 9 bases aligning to TRBD2. The CDR3 is 23 residues long. The junction had 25 bases not matched to a gene; V was cut back by 3 bases and J by 1 base. Germline V gene data show CDR1 as LGHNA and CDR2 as YNFKEQ. The CDR3 loop reads CASSHRLEQRTSGWNPSYNEQFF. The CDR3 nucleotides are TGTGCCAGCAGCCACCGTCTGGAACAAAGAACTAGCGGGTGGAACCCGTCCTACAATGAGCAGTTCTTC.

The rearrangement uses TRBV7-9 and TRBJ1-5, with no clear D. Germline V lookup: CDR1 SEHNR, CDR2 FQNEAQ (reference sequence). The CDR3 has 14 residues. V was pared by 1 base and J by 5 bases, with 9 bases between. The CDR3 DNA reads as TGTGCCAGCAGCTTAGGGCAGGTTCATCAGCCCCAGCATTTT. Amino acids: CASSLGQVHQPQHF.

The rearrangement links TRBV7-9 to TRBJ1-1, with unresolved D. Per the germline V gene, CDR1 is SEHNR and CDR2 is FQNEAQ (reference sequence). There are 13 residues in the CDR3. Trimming pared 6 bases from V and 1 base from J, leaving 9 bases between. CDR3 coding DNA: TGTGCCAGCAGACCTCCCGGGAACACTGAAGCTTTCTTT. It yields the protein CASRPPGNTEAFF.